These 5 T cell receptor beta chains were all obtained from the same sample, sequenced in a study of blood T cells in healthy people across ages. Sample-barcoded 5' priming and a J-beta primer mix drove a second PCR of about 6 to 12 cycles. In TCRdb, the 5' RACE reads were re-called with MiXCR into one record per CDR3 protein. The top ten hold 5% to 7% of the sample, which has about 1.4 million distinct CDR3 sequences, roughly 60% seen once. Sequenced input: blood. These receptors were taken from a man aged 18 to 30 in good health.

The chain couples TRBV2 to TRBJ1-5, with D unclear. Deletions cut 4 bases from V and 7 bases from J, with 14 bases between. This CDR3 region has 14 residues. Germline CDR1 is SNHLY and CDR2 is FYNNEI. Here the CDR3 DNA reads TGTGCCAGCAGTGCTTTAGGCCTAGGGCAGCCCCAGCATTTT. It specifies CASSALGLGQPQHF.

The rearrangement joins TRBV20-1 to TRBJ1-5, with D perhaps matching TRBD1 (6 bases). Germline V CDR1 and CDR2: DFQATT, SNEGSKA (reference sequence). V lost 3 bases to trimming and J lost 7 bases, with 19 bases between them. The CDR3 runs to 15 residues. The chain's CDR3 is CSASMDDRSRQPQHF. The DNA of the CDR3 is TGCAGTGCTAGTATGGATGACAGGTCACGACAGCCCCAGCATTTT.

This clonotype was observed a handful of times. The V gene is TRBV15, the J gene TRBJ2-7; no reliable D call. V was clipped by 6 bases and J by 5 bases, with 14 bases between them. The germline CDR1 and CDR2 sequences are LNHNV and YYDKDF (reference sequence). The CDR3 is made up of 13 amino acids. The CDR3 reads CATRGPQTHEQYF. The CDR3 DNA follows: TGTGCCACCAGGGGCCCTCAGACCCACGAGCAGTACTTC.

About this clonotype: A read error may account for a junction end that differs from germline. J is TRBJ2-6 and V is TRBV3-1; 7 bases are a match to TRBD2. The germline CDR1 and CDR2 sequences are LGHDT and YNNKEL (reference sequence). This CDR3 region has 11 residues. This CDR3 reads CASSPGGGLTF. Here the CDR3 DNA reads TGCGCCAGCAGCCCTGGCGGGGGATTGACTTTC.

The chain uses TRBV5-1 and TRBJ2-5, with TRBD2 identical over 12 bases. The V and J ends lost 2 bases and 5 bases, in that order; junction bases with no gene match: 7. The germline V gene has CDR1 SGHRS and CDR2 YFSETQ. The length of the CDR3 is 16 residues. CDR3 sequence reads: CASSFGLAGLGETQYF. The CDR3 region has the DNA TGCGCCAGCAGCTTTGGACTAGCGGGATTAGGCGAGACCCAGTACTTC. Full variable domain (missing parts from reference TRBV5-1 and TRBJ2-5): KAGVTQTPRYLIKTRGQQVTLSCSPISGHRSVSWYQQTPGQGLQFLFEYFSETQRNKGNFPGRFSGRQFSNSRSEMNVSTLELGDSALYLCASSFGLAGLGETQYFGPGTRLLVL.